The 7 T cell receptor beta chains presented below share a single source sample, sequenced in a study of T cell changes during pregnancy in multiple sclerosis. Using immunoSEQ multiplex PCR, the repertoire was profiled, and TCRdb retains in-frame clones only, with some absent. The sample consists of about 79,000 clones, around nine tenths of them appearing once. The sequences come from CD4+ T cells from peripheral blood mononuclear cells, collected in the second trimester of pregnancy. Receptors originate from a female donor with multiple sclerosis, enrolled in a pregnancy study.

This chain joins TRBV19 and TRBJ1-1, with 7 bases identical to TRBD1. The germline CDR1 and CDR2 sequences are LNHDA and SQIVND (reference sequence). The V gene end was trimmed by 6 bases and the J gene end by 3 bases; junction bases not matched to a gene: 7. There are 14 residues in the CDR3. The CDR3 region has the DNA TGTGCCAGTAGAGAGAGGGGGCTGGACACTGAAGCTTTCTTT. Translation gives CASRERGLDTEAFF.

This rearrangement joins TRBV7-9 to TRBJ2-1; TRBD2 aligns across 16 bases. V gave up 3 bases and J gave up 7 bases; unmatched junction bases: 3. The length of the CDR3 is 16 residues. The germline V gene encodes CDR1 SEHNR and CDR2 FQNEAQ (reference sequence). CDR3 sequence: CASSLGLAGGRNEQFF. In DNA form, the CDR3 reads TGTGCCAGCAGCTTGGGACTAGCGGGGGGGCGTAATGAGCAGTTCTTC.

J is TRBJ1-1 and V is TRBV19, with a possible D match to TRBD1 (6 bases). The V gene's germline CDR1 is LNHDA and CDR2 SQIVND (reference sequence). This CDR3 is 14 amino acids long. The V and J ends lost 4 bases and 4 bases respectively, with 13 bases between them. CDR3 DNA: TGTGCCAGTAGTAACACAGGGCACGGCACTGAAGCTTTCTTT. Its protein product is CASSNTGHGTEAFF. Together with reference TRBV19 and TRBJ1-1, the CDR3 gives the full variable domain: DGGITQSPKYLFRKEGQNVTLSCEQNLNHDAMYWYRQDPGQGLRLIYYSQIVNDFQKGDIAEGYSVSREKKESFPLTVTSAQKNPTAFYLCASSNTGHGTEAFFGQGTRLTVV.

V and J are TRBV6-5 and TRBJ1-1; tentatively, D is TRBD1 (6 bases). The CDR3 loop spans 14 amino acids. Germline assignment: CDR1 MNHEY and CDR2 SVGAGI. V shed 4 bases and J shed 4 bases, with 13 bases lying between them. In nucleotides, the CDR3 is TGTGCCAGCAGTTCAATACAAGGGGGCACTGAAGCTTTCTTT. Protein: CASSSIQGGTEAFF.

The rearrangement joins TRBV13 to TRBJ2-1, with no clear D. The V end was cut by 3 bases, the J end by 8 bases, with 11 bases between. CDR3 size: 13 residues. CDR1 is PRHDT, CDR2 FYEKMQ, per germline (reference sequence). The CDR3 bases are TGTGCCAGCAGCTTTCAGACCCGGGATGAGCAGTTCTTC. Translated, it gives CASSFQTRDEQFF.

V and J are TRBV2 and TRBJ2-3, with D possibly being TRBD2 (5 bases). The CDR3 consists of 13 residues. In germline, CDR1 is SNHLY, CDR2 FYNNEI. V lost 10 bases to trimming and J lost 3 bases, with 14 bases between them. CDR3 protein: CATRTRLTDTQYF. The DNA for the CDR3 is TGTGCCACCCGAACTAGGCTGACAGATACGCAGTATTTT.

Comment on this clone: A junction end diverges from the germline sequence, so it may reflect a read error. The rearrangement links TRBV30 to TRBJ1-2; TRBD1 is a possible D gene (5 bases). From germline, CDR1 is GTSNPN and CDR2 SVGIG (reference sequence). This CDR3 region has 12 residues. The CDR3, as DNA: TGTGCCTGGAAAGGGGCGGCCTATGACTACACCTTC. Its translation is CAWKGAAYDYTF.